This entry lists 16 T cell receptor beta chains sequenced from one sample in a study of T cell responses to AZD1222 COVID-19 vaccine. Sequencing was performed with immunoSEQ multiplex PCR; in TCRdb, only in-frame clones are kept and a portion is missing. The table has some 170,000 clones, approximately 88% seen once. The material was peripheral blood, obtained on day 0 of AZD1222 vaccination. These receptor sequences come from an adult in good health.

The genes are TRBV19 and TRBJ1-6; TRBD1 matches 7 bases. The CDR3 extends over 18 amino acids. CDR1 LNHDA and CDR2 SQIVND come from the germline V gene (reference sequence). The ends lost 5 bases at V and 2 bases at J; junction bases unmatched: 12. Written as DNA, the CDR3 is TGTGCCAGTAGTTCCCGACAGGGTGGAAGTGCCTATAATTCACCCCTCCACTTT. It encodes CASSSRQGGSAYNSPLHF.

This CDR3 reads CATSREEMETQYF. The CDR3 nucleotides are TGTGCCACCAGCAGGGAGGAGATGGAGACCCAGTACTTC. The chain combines TRBV15 with TRBJ2-5, with D perhaps matching TRBD2 (5 bases). Germline V lookup: CDR1 LNHNV, CDR2 YYDKDF (reference sequence). The CDR3 length is 13 residues. Between the trimmed V and J ends, which lost 3 bases and 5 bases, there was a span of 10 bases.

The chain is built from TRBV19 and TRBJ1-5; D is perhaps TRBD1 (5 bases). V was cut by 3 bases and J by 6 bases, with 9 bases left in between. This CDR3 has 13 residues. Germline assignment: CDR1 LNHDA and CDR2 SQIVND (reference sequence). This CDR3 reads CASSMGGAQPQHF. The CDR3 coding sequence is TGTGCCAGTAGTATGGGGGGAGCTCAGCCCCAGCATTTT.

The V call is TRBV3-1 (or the pseudogene TRBV3-2), the J call TRBJ2-1; 7 nucleotides match TRBD1. The CDR3 length is 16 residues. CDR1 and CDR2 (germline): LGHDT, YNNKEL (reference sequence). Trimming took 3 bases from V and 1 from J; bases not matched to a gene: 6. CDR3 region: CASSQRTGISYNEQFF. The CDR3 region has the DNA TGTGCCAGCAGCCAGCGGACAGGAATTTCCTACAATGAGCAGTTCTTC.

The V call is TRBV7-9, the J call TRBJ1-1, with 7 nucleotides matching TRBD1. Germline V gives CDR1 SEHNR, CDR2 FQNEAQ (reference sequence). The trim removed 5 bases at V and 1 base at J, leaving 10 bases unmatched. The CDR3 spans 16 residues. CDR3 sequence reads: CASSHPPGQTNTEAFF. CDR3 DNA: TGTGCCAGCAGCCACCCCCCGGGACAGACGAACACTGAAGCTTTCTTT.

The J gene is TRBJ1-1, the V gene TRBV5-1; a weak D match, TRBD1 (6 bases). Per the germline V gene, CDR1 is SGHRS and CDR2 is YFSETQ. Deletions cut 4 bases from V and 1 base from J, with 17 bases between. This CDR3 is 16 amino acids long. The CDR3 region is CASSPNRVRWNTEAFF. CDR3 DNA sequence: TGCGCCAGCAGCCCGAACAGGGTTAGGTGGAACACTGAAGCTTTCTTT. The full variable domain, rest sourced from reference TRBV5-1 and TRBJ1-1, is KAGVTQTPRYLIKTRGQQVTLSCSPISGHRSVSWYQQTPGQGLQFLFEYFSETQRNKGNFPGRFSGRQFSNSRSEMNVSTLELGDSALYLCASSPNRVRWNTEAFFGQGTRLTVV.

This chain uses TRBV7-9 with TRBJ2-2; D remains unclear. This CDR3 has 14 amino acids. V was cut by 5 bases and J by 0 bases, with 7 bases left in between. Germline CDR1 SEHNR, CDR2 FQNEAQ (reference sequence). CDR3 residues: CASSLRPNTGELFF. Here the CDR3 DNA reads TGTGCCAGCAGCCTTCGACCGAACACCGGGGAGCTGTTTTTT. Using reference TRBV7-9 and TRBJ2-2 for the parts outside the CDR3, the full variable domain is DTGVSQNPRHKITKRGQNVTFRCDPISEHNRLYWYRQTLGQGPEFLTYFQNEAQLEKSRLLSDRFSAERPKGSFSTLEIQRTEQGDSAMYLCASSLRPNTGELFFGEGSRLTVL.

This clone was recorded once. The V gene is TRBV28, the J gene TRBJ2-1; 8 bases map to TRBD2. Germline V gene sequence: CDR1 MDHEN, CDR2 SYDVKM. The CDR3 covers 15 residues. J was trimmed by 9 bases and V by 6 bases; bases with no gene match: 13. The CDR3 region is CASRHRAGDFGEQFF. CDR3 nucleotide sequence: TGTGCCAGCAGGCACCGAGCGGGAGATTTCGGTGAGCAGTTCTTC.

V is TRBV30 and J is TRBJ2-2; no firm D call. Germline values: CDR1 GTSNPN, CDR2 SVGIG (reference sequence). CDR3 length: 13 amino acids. With 0 bases removed from V and 0 bases from J, the gap between germline ends came to 2 bases. This chain's CDR3 is CAWSVANTGELFF. The CDR3 region has the DNA TGTGCCTGGAGTGTGGCGAACACCGGGGAGCTGTTTTTT. Filled out from reference TRBV30 and TRBJ2-2, the complete variable domain reads SQTIHQWPATLVQPVGSPLSLECTVEGTSNPNLYWYRQAAGRGLQLLFYSVGIGQISSEVPQNLSASRPQDRQFILSSKKLLLSDSGFYLCAWSVANTGELFFGEGSRLTVL.

The J gene is TRBJ1-2, the V gene TRBV29-1; 8 bases match TRBD1. Germline V gene sequence: CDR1 SQVTM, CDR2 ANQGSEA. The CDR3 covers 14 residues. Losses at the gene ends were 4 bases for V and 7 bases for J; bases not matched to a gene: 11. CDR3 in DNA: TGCAGCGTTGTTGTTCAGGGGGCGGAGGTTGGCTACACCTTC. This sequence encodes CSVVVQGAEVGYTF.

The V and J genes are TRBV6-5 and TRBJ1-5, with D perhaps TRBD1 (5 bases). The CDR3 runs 15 residues. CDR1 and CDR2 from the germline V gene are MNHEY and SVGAGI. Deletions cut 2 bases from V and 9 bases from J, with 17 bases between. The CDR3 DNA reads TGTGCCAGCAGTTACCGACCGGGGCCCGGAACGCCCCAGCATTTT. This sequence encodes CASSYRPGPGTPQHF.

The chain has TRBV28 and TRBJ2-7, with 10 bases identical to TRBD1. Trimming at V came to 2 bases and at J to 2 bases, leaving 3 bases not matched to a gene. Germline CDR1 is MDHEN and CDR2 is SYDVKM. The CDR3 contains 15 residues. CDR3 coding DNA: TGTGCCAGCAGTTTAGGACAGGGGGGACCCTACGAGCAGTACTTC. It specifies CASSLGQGGPYEQYF.

This chain connects TRBV4-2 to TRBJ2-6; possibly TRBD2 for D (6 bases). This CDR3 contains 18 residues. The V end was cut by 2 bases, the J end by 0 bases, with 14 bases between. The germline gives CDR1 LGHNA, CDR2 YNFKEQ. In DNA form, the CDR3 reads TGTGCCAGCAGCCAACAACTAGCAACTGCCTCTGGGGCCAACGTCCTGACTTTC. Protein product: CASSQQLATASGANVLTF.

This chain joins TRBV10-3 and TRBJ2-7; TRBD1 matches at 10 bases. The CDR3 covers 14 residues. CDR1 and CDR2 from the germline V gene are ENHRY and SYGVKD. V dropped 6 bases and J dropped 3; count of bases not matched to a gene: 5. CDR3 region: CAIRGQGRGYEQYF. The CDR3 bases are TGTGCCATCAGGGGACAGGGGAGAGGCTACGAGCAGTACTTC.

The J gene is TRBJ2-2, the V gene TRBV7-9; 10 positions agree with TRBD1. The V segment lost 1 base and the J segment 4 bases; nucleotides outside the gene matches: 3. CDR3 length: 16 residues. Germline CDR1 SEHNR, CDR2 FQNEAQ (reference sequence). The CDR3 is CASSLGRTGGTGELFF. The CDR3, as DNA: TGTGCCAGCAGCTTAGGGCGGACAGGGGGCACCGGGGAGCTGTTTTTT. The variable domain in full, completed from reference TRBV7-9 and TRBJ2-2, reads DTGVSQNPRHKITKRGQNVTFRCDPISEHNRLYWYRQTLGQGPEFLTYFQNEAQLEKSRLLSDRFSAERPKGSFSTLEIQRTEQGDSAMYLCASSLGRTGGTGELFFGEGSRLTVL.

This clone has just one count. V is TRBV28 and J is TRBJ1-5; D gene unclear. V lost 1 base to trimming and J lost 6 bases, with 4 bases between them. Germline V lookup: CDR1 MDHEN, CDR2 SYDVKM. The CDR3 runs to 12 residues. The CDR3 is CASSLLGQPQHF. CDR3 nucleotides: TGTGCCAGCAGTTTATTAGGTCAGCCCCAGCATTTT.